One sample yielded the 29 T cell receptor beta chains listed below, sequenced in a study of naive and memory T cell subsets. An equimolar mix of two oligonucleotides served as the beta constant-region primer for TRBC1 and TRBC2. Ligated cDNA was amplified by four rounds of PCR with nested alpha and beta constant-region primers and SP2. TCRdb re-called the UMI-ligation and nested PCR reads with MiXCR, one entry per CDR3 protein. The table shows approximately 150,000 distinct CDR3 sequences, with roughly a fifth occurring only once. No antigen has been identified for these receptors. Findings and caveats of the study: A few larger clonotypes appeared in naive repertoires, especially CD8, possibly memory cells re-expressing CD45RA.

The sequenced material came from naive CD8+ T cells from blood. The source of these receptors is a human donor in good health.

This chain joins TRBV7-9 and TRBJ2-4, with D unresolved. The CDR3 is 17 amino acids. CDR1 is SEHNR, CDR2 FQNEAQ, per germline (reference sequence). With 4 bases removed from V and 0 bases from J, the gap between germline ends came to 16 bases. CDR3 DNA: TGTGCCAGCAGCTCTTATCGGGTGTCTCTAGCCAAAAACATTCAGTACTTC. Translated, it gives CASSSYRVSLAKNIQYF.

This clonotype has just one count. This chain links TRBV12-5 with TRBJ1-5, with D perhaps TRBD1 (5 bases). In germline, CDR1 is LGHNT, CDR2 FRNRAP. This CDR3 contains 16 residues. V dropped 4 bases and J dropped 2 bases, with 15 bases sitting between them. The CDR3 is CASGWGVGDGNQPQHF. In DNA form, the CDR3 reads TGTGCTAGTGGTTGGGGCGTTGGGGATGGCAATCAGCCCCAGCATTTT.

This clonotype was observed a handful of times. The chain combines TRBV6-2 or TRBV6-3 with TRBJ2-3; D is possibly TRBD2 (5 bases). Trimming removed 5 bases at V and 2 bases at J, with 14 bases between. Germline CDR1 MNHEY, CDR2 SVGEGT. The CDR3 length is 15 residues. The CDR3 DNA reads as TGTGCCAGCAGTCAACTAGTTTGGGCCACAGATACGCAGTATTTT. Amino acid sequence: CASSQLVWATDTQYF.

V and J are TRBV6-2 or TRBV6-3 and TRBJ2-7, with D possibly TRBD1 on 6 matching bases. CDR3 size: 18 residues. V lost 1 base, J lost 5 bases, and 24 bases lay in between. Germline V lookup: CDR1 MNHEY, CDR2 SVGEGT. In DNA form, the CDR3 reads TGTGCCAGCAGTTACTTATACGACCCAATAACAGGGATCGACGAGCAGTACTTC. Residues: CASSYLYDPITGIDEQYF.

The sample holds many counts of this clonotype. CDR3 coding DNA: TGCAGCACCGGACAGGGAGGCACCGGGGAGCTGTTTTTT. It yields the protein CSTGQGGTGELFF. This rearrangement joins TRBV29-1 to TRBJ2-2, with TRBD1 matching 8 bases. Trimming took 8 bases from V and 4 from J; bases not matched to a gene: 6. Germline CDR1 and CDR2: SQVTM and ANQGSEA. The CDR3 covers 13 residues.

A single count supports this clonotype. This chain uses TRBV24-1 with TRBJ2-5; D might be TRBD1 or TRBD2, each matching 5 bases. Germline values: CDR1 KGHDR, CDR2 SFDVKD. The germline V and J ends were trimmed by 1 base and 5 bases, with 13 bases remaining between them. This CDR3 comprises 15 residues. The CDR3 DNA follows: TGTGCCACCAGTGATTTTATTGGGGGTCTGGAGACCCAGTACTTC. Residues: CATSDFIGGLETQYF.

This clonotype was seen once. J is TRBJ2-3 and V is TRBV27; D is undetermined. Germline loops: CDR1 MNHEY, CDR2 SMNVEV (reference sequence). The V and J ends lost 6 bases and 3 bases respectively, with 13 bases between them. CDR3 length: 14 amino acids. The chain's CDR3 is CASSPIDTTDTQYF. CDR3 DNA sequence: TGTGCCAGCAGCCCAATTGACACGACAGATACGCAGTATTTT.

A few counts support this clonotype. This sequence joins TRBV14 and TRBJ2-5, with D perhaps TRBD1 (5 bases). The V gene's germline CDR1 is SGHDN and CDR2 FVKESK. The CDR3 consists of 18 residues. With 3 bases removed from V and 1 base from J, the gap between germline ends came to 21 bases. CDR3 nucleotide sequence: TGTGCCAGCAGCCACTACTCTCCGTGGAAGGGGCCCCAAGAGACCCAGTACTTC. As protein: CASSHYSPWKGPQETQYF.

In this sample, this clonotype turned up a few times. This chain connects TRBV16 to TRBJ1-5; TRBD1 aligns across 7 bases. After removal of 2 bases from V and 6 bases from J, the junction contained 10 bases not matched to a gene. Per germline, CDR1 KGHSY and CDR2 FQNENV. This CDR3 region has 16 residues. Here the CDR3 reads CASSQELTGDGQPQHF. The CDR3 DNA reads TGTGCCAGCAGCCAAGAACTAACAGGGGATGGTCAGCCCCAGCATTTT.

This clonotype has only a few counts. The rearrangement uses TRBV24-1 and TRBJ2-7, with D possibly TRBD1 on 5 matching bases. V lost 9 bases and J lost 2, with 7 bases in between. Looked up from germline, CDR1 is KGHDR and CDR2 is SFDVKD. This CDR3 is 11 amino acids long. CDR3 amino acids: CATQGTYEQYF. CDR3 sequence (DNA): TGTGCCACCCAGGGTACCTACGAGCAGTACTTC.

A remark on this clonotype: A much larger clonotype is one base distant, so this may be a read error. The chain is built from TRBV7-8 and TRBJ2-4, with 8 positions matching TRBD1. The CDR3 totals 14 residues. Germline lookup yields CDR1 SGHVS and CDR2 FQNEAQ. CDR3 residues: CASSLTGDKNIRYF. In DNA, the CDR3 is TGTGCCAGCAGCTTGACAGGGGACAAAAACATTCGGTACTTC.

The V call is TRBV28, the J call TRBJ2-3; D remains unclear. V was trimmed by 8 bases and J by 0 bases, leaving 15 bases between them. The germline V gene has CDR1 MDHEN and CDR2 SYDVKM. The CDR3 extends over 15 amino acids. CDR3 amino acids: CASPPRTPSTDTQYF. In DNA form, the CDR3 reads TGTGCCAGCCCCCCCCGAACCCCGAGCACAGATACGCAGTATTTT.

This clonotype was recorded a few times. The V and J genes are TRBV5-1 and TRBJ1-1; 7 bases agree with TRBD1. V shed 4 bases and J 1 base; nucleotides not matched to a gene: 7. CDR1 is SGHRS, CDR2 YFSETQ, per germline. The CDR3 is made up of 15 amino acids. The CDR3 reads CASSAQGWRNTEAFF. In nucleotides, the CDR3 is TGCGCCAGCAGCGCACAGGGGTGGAGGAACACTGAAGCTTTCTTT.

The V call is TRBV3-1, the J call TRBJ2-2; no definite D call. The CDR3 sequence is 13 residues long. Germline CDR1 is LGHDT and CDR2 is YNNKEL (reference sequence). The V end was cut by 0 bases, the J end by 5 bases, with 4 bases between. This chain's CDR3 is CASSQDSTGELFF. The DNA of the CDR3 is TGTGCCAGCAGCCAAGATTCTACCGGGGAGCTGTTTTTT. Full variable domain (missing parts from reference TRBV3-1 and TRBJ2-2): DTAVSQTPKYLVTQMGNDKSIKCEQNLGHDTMYWYKQDSKKFLKIMFSYNNKELIINETVPNRFSPKSPDKAHLNLHINSLELGDSAVYFCASSQDSTGELFFGEGSRLTVL.

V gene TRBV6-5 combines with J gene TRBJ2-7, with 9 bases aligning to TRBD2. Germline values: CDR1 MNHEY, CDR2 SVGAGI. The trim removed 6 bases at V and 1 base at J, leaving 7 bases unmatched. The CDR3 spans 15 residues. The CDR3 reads CASSPGTSLSYEQYF. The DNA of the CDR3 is TGTGCCAGCAGCCCCGGGACTAGCTTATCCTACGAGCAGTACTTC.

The CDR3 bases are TGTGCCAGCAGCTTATTTGGAGCGGGAGTGGAAGATACGCAGTATTTT. It is translated as CASSLFGAGVEDTQYF. The chain employs TRBV7-2 and TRBJ2-3; TRBD2 matches at 8 bases. CDR1 and CDR2 (germline): SGHTA, FQGNSA. The CDR3 contains 16 residues. V gave up 2 bases and J gave up 5 bases; unmatched junction bases: 9. Combining the CDR3 with reference TRBV7-2 and TRBJ2-3 gives the whole variable domain GAGVSQSPSNKVTEKGKDVELRCDPISGHTALYWYRQSLGQGLEFLIYFQGNSAPDKSGLPSDRFSAERTGGSVSTLTIQRTQQEDSAVYLCASSLFGAGVEDTQYFGPGTRLTVL.

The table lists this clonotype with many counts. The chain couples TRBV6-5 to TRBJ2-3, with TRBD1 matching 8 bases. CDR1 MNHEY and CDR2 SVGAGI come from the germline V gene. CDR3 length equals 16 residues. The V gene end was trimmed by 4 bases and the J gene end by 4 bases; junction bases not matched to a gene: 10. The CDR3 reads CASSSAGQAFSDTQYF. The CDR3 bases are TGTGCCAGCAGTTCTGCGGGACAGGCATTCTCAGATACGCAGTATTTT.

Written as DNA, the CDR3 is TGTGCCAGCAACGGAGGGGGCGCGGGGACCGGGGAGCTGTTTTTT. This gives the protein CASNGGGAGTGELFF. The chain has TRBV2 and TRBJ2-2; D is possibly TRBD1 (7 bases). This CDR3 is 15 amino acids long. Germline V CDR1 and CDR2: SNHLY, FYNNEI. V was trimmed by 7 bases and J by 5 bases, leaving 17 bases between them.

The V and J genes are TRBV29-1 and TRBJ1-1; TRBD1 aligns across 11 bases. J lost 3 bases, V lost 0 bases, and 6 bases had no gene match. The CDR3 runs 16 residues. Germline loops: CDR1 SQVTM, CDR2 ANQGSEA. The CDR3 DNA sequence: TGCAGCGTTGAAGATCTCGGGACAGGGGGTGACACTGAAGCTTTCTTT. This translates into CSVEDLGTGGDTEAFF.

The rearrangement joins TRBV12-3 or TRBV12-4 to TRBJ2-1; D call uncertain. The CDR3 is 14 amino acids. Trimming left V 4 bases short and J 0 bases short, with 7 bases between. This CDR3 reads CASSSIGSYNEQFF. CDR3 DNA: TGTGCCAGCAGTTCCATAGGCTCCTACAATGAGCAGTTCTTC.

CDR3 residues: CASSLAAGYNEQFF. In nucleotides, the CDR3 is TGTGCCAGCTCTCTAGCGGCGGGTTACAATGAGCAGTTCTTC. V gene TRBV27 combines with J gene TRBJ2-1, with 7 bases matching TRBD2. Germline loops: CDR1 MNHEY, CDR2 SMNVEV (reference sequence). Trimming cost V 8 bases and J 4 bases; bases outside gene matches: 8. The CDR3 runs to 14 residues.

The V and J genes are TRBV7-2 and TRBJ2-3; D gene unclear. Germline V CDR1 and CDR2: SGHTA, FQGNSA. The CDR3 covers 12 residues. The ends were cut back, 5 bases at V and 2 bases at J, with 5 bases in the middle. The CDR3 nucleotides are TGTGCCAGCAGCCCGGACACAGATACGCAGTATTTT. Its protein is CASSPDTDTQYF.

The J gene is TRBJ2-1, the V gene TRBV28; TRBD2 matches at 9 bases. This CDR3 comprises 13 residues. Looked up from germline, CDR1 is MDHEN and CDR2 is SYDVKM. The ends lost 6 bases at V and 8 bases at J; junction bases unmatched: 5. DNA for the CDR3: TGTGCCAGCAGGACTAGCGGTTCCTATGAGCAGTTCTTC. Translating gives CASRTSGSYEQFF.

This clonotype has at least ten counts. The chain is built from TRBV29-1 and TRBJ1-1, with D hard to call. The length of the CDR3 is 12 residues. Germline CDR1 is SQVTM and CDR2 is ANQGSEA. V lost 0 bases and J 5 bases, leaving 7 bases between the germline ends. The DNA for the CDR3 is TGCAGCGTTGAAGATGAGGTGACTGAAGCTTTCTTT. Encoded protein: CSVEDEVTEAFF.

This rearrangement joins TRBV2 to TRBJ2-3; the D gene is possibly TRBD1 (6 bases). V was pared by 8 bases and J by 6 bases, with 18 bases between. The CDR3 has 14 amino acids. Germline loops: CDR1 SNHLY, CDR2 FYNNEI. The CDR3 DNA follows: TGTGCCAGCCAGGGGCTAACAGAGACGGATACGCAGTATTTT. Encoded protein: CASQGLTETDTQYF.

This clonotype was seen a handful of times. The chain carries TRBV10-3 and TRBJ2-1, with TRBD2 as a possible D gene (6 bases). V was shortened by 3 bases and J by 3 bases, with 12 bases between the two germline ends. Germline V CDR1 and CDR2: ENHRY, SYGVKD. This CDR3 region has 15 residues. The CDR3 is CAISDLAIRYNEQFF. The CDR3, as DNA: TGTGCCATCAGTGACCTAGCGATCCGCTACAATGAGCAGTTCTTC.

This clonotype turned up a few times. For the CDR3, the DNA is TGTGCCAGCAGCCAAGGTATCGCTGTTCGAGGGACGGAGCAGTACTTC. This translates into CASSQGIAVRGTEQYF. The chain is built from TRBV14 and TRBJ2-7, with D perhaps assigned TRBD1 or TRBD2 (5 bases each). This CDR3 comprises 16 residues. V lost 1 base and J lost 7, with 20 bases in between. The germline gives CDR1 SGHDN, CDR2 FVKESK.

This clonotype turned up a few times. The CDR3 nucleotides are TGTGCCAGCAGTTTGGGGGGTCACACTGAAGCTTTCTTT. Protein product: CASSLGGHTEAFF. This chain connects TRBV12-3 or TRBV12-4 to TRBJ1-1; perhaps TRBD1 as D (5 bases). With 3 bases removed from V and 3 bases from J, the gap between germline ends came to 8 bases. CDR3 size: 13 residues.

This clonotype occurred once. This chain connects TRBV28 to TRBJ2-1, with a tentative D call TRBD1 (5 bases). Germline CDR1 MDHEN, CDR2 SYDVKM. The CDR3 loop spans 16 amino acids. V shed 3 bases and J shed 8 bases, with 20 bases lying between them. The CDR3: CASSFGTFKKGHEQFF. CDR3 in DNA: TGTGCCAGCAGTTTCGGTACTTTCAAGAAGGGGCATGAGCAGTTCTTC. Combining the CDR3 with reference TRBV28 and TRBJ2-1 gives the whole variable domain DVKVTQSSRYLVKRTGEKVFLECVQDMDHENMFWYRQDPGLGLRLIYFSYDVKMKEKGDIPEGYSVSREKKERFSLILESASTNQTSMYLCASSFGTFKKGHEQFFGPGTRLTVL.